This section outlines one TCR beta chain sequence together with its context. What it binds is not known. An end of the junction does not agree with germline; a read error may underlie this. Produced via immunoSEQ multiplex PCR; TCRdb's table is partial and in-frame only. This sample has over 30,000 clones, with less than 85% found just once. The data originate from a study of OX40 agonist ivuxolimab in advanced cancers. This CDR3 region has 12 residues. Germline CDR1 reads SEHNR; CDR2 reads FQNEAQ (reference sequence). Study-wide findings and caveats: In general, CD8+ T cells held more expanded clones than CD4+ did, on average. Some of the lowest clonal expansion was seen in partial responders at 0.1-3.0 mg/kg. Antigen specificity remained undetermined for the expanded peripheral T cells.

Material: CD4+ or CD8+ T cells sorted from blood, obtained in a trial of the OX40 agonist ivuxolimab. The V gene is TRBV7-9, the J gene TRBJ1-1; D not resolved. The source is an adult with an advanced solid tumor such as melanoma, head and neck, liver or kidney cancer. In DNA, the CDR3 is TGTGCCAGCAGCGATGTGGGTTTTCGGCCCCAGTTT. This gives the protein CASSDVGFRPQF.